One T cell receptor beta chain is described in this entry. This sample stems from a study of T cell changes during pregnancy in multiple sclerosis. The protocol was immunoSEQ multiplex PCR, while the TCRdb copy is restricted to in-frame clones and leaves out a portion. The table lists about 60,000 clones, 93% of them singletons. The CDR3 consists of 16 residues. Germline CDR1 MDHEN, CDR2 SYDVKM. V was clipped by 5 bases and J by 3 bases, with 17 bases between them. The chain carries TRBV28 and TRBJ1-5, with D perhaps TRBD1 (6 bases). Sample: peripheral blood, taken after pregnancy. The TCR originated in a female donor with multiple sclerosis, enrolled in a pregnancy study. In DNA, the CDR3 is TGTGCCAGCAGTGATGGGAATCAGGGGTTCAATCAGCCCCAGCATTTT. It encodes CASSDGNQGFNQPQHF.